This TCR beta chain is from a study of identical twins. This CDR3 spans 20 amino acids. Germline V CDR1 and CDR2: LNHNV, YYDKDF (reference sequence). V gave up 1 base and J gave up 3 bases; unmatched junction bases: 16. Healthy Caucasian donors formed the entire cohort. TCRdb reanalysed the 5' RACE reads using MiXCR and keeps one entry per CDR3 protein. This table has approximately 600,000 distinct CDR3 sequences, just over 7% appearing once. Study-wide findings and caveats: Twins' surplus sharing was weaker for beta out-of-frame sequences. Researchers caution that invariant MAIT and iNKT cells could partly confound zero-insertion analyses. Abundant beta clonotypes from cord blood bore fewer insertions; memory repertoires lacked this pattern.

This clonotype has a handful of counts. The antigen remains unidentified. This same sample was also part of a study on yellow fever vaccine responses in identical twins.

Input material: PBMCs. The chain couples TRBV15 to TRBJ2-5; TRBD2 matches at 11 bases. The sequence was obtained from a woman between 18 and 29 years old in good health. The CDR3: CATSRGLYGSGGAVKETQYF. In nucleotides, the CDR3 is TGTGCCACCAGCAGAGGACTATACGGTAGCGGGGGGGCCGTAAAAGAGACCCAGTACTTC.